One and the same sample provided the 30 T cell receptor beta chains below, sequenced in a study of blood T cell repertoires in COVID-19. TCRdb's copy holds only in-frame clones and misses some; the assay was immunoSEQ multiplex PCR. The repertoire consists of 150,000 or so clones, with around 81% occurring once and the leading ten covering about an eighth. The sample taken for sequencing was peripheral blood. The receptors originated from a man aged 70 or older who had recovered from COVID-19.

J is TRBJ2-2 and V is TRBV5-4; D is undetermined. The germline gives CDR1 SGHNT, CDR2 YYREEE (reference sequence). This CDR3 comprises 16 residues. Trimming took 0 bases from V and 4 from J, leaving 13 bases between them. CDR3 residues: CASSLAEKRGTGELFF. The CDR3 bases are TGTGCCAGCAGCTTGGCCGAGAAACGCGGCACCGGGGAGCTGTTTTTT.

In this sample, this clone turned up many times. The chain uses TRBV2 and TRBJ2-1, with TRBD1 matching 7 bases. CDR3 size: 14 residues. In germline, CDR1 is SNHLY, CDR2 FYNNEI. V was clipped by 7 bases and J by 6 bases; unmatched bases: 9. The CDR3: CASNRGLGGNEQFF. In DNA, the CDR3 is TGTGCCAGCAATAGGGGGCTTGGAGGCAATGAGCAGTTCTTC.

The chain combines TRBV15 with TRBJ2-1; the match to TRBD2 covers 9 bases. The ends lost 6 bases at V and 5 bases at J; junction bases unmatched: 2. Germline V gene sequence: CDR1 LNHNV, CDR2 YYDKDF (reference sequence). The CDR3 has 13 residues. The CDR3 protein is CATRASGNNEQFF. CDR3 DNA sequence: TGTGCCACCAGGGCTAGCGGGAACAATGAGCAGTTCTTC.

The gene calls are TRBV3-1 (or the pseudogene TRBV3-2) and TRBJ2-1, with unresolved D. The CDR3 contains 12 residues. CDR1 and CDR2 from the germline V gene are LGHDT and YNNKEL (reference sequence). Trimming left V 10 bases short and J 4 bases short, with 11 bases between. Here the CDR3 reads CATHEAYNEQFF. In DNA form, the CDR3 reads TGTGCCACTCACGAGGCTTACAATGAGCAGTTCTTC.

The CDR3 here is CASSASSGQGSYEQYF. In DNA form, the CDR3 reads TGTGCCAGCAGTGCCTCATCGGGACAGGGCTCCTACGAGCAGTACTTC. The chain combines TRBV25-1 with TRBJ2-7, with TRBD1 matching 9 bases. The CDR3 contains 16 residues. Trimming took 4 bases from V and 0 from J; bases not matched to a gene: 7. CDR1 MGHDK and CDR2 SYGVNS come from the germline V gene.

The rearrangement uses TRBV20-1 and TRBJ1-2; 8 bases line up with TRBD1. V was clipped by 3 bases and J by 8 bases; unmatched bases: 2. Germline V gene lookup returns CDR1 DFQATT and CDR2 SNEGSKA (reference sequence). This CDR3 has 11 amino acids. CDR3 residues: CSARTGEGYTF. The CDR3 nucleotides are TGCAGTGCTAGGACAGGGGAAGGCTACACCTTC.

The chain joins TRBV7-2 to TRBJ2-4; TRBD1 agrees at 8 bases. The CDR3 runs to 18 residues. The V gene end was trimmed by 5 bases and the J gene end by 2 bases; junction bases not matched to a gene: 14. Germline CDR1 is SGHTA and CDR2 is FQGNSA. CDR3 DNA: TGTGCCAGCAGCCCCGTTTTGGTCTGGACAGGGACCAAAAACATTCAGTACTTC. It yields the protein CASSPVLVWTGTKNIQYF.

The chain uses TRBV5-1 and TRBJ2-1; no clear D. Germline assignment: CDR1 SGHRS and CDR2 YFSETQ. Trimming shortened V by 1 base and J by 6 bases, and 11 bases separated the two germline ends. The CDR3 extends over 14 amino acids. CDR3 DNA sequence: TGCGCCAGCAGCTTGTATAGTGAAACCAATGAGCAGTTCTTC. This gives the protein CASSLYSETNEQFF.

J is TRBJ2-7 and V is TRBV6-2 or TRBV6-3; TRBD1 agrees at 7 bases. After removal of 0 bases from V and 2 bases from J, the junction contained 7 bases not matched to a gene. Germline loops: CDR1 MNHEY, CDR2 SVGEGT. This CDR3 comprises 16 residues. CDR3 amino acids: CASSYSRGQPTYEQYF. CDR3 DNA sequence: TGTGCCAGCAGTTACTCTCGGGGACAGCCAACCTACGAGCAGTACTTC.

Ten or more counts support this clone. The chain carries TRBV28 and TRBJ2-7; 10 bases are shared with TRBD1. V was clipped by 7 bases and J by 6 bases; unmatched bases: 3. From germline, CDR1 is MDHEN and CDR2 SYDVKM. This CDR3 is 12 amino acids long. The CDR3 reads CASKGQGSEQYF. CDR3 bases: TGTGCCAGCAAGGGACAGGGGAGCGAGCAGTACTTC.

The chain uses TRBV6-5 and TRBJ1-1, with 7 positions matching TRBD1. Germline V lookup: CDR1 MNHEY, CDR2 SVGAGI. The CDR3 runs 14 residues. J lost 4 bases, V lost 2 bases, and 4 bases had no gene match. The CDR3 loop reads CASSYRTGTTEAFF. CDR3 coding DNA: TGTGCCAGCAGTTACCGGACAGGAACCACTGAAGCTTTCTTT.

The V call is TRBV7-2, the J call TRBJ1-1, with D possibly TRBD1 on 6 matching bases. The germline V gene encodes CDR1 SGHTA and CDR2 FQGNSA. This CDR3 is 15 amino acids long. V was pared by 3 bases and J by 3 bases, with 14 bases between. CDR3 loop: CASSFLGAPDTEAFF. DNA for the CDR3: TGTGCCAGCAGCTTTTTGGGGGCGCCGGACACTGAAGCTTTCTTT.

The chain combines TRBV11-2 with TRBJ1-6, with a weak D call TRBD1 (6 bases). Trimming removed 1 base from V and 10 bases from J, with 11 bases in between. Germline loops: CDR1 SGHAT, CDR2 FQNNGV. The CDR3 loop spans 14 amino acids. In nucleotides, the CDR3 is TGTGCCAGCAGCTTAGCAGGGGCTCGGTCACCCCTCCACTTT. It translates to CASSLAGARSPLHF.

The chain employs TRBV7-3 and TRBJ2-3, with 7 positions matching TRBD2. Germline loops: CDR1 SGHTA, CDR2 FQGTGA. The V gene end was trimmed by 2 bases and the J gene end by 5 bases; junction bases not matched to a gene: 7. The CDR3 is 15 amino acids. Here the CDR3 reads CASSLSGTGGDTQYF. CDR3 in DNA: TGTGCCAGCAGCTTATCAGGGACGGGAGGAGATACGCAGTATTTT.

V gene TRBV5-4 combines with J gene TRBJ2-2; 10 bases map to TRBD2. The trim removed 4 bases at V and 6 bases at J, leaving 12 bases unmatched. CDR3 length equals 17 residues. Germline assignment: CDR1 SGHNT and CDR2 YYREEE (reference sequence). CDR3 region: CASSPGLALDVPGELFF. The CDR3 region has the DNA TGTGCCAGCAGCCCGGGACTAGCGCTTGACGTACCCGGGGAGCTGTTTTTT.

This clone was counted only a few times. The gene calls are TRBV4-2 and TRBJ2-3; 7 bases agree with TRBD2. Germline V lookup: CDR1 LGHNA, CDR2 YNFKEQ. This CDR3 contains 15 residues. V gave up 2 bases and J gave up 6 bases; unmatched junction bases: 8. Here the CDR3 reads CASSQRAGAGDTQYF. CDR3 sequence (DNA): TGTGCCAGCAGCCAACGGGCGGGAGCAGGCGATACGCAGTATTTT.

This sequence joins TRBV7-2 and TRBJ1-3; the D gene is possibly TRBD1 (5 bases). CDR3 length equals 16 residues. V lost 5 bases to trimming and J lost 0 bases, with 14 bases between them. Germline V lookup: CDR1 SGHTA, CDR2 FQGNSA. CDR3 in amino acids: CASSVTGPTSGNTIYF. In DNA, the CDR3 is TGTGCCAGCAGCGTCACAGGCCCTACCTCTGGAAACACCATATATTTT.

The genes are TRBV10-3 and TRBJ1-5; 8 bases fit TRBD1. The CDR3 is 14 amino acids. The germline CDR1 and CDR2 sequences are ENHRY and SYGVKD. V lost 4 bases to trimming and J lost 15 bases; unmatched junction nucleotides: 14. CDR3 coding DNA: TGTGCCATCAGTGCTCAGGGGGCCCAAAGCCCTGCGCATTTT. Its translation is CAISAQGAQSPAHF.

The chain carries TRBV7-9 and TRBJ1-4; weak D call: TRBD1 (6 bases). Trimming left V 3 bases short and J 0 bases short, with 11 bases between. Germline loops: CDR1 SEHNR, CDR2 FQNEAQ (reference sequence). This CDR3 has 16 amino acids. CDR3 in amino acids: CASSLAQGPTNEKLFF. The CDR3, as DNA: TGTGCCAGCAGCTTGGCACAGGGCCCAACTAATGAAAAACTGTTTTTT.

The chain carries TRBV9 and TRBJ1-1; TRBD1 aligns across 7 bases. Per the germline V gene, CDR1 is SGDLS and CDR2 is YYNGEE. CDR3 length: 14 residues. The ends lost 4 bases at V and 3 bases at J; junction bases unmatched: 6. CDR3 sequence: CASSLGQMDTEAFF. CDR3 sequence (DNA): TGTGCCAGCAGCTTGGGACAGATGGACACTGAAGCTTTCTTT.

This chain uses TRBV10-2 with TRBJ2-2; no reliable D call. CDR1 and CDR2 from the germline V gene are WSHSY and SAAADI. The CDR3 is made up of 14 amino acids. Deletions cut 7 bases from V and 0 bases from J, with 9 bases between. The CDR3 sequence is CASKELTNTGELFF. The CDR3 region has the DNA TGCGCCAGCAAAGAACTTACGAACACCGGGGAGCTGTTTTTT.

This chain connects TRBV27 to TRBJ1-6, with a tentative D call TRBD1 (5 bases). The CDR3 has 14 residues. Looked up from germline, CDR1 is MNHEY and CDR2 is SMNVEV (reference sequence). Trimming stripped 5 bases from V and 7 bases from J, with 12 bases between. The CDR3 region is CASSKGTDNSPLHF. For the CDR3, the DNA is TGTGCCAGCAGTAAAGGGACTGACAATTCACCCCTCCACTTT.

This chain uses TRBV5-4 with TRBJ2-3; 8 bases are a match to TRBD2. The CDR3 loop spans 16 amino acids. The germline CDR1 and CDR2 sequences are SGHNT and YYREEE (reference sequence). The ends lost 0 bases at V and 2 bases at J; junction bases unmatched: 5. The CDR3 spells CASSLVLAGNTDTQYF. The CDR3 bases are TGTGCCAGCAGCTTGGTTCTAGCGGGTAACACAGATACGCAGTATTTT.

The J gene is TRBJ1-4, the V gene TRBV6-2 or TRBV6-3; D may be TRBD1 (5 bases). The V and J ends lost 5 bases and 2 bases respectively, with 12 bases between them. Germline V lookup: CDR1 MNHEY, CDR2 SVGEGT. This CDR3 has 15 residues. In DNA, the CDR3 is TGTGCCAGCAGTCCCTCTGGGGGGACTAATGAAAAACTGTTTTTT. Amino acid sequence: CASSPSGGTNEKLFF.

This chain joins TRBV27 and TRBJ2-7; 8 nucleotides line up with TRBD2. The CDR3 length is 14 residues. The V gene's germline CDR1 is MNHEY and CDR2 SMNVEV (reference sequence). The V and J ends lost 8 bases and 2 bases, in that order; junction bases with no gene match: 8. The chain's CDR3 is CASAPSGPAYEQYF. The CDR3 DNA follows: TGTGCCAGCGCCCCTAGCGGGCCCGCCTACGAGCAGTACTTC.

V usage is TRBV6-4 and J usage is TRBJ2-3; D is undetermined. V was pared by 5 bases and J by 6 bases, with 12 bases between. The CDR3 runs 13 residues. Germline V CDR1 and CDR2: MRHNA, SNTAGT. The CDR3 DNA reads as TGTGCCAGCAGTCAGATAGCTCTGGATACGCAGTATTTT. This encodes CASSQIALDTQYF.

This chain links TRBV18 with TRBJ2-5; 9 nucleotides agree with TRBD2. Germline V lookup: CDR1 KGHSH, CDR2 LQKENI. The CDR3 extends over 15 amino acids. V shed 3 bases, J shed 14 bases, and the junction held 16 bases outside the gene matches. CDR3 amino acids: CASSPVWLTSGEGYF. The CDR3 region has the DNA TGTGCCAGCTCACCCGTATGGTTGACTAGCGGAGAAGGATACTTC.

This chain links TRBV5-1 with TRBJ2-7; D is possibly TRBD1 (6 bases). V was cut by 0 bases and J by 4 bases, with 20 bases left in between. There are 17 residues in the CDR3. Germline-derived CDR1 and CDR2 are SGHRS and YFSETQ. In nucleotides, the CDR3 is TGCGCCAGCAGCTTGGAACGGGGACATACAACTAATTACGAGCAGTACTTC. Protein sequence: CASSLERGHTTNYEQYF.

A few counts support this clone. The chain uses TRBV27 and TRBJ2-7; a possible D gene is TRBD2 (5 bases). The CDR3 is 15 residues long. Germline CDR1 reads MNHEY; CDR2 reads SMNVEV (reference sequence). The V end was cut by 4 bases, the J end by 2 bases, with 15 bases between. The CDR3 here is CASSSPSLGTYEQYF. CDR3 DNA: TGTGCCAGCAGTTCTCCTAGCTTGGGGACCTACGAGCAGTACTTC.

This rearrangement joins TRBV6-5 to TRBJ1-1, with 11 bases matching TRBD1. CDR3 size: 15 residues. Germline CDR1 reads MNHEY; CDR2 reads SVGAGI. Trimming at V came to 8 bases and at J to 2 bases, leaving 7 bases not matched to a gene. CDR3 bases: TGTGCCAGCTTTCCCGGGACAGGGGGAAACACTGAAGCTTTCTTT. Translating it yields CASFPGTGGNTEAFF.